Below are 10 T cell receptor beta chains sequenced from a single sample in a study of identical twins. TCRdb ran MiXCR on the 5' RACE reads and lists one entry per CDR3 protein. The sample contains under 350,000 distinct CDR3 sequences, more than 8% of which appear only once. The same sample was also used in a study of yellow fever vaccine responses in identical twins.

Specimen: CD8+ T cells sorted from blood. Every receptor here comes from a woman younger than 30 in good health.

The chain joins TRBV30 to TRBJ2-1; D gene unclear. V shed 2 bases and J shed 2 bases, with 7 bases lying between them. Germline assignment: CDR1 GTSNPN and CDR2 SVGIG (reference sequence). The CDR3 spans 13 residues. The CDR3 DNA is TGTGCCTGGAGTAGGGATGCCTACAATGAGCAGTTCTTC. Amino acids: CAWSRDAYNEQFF.

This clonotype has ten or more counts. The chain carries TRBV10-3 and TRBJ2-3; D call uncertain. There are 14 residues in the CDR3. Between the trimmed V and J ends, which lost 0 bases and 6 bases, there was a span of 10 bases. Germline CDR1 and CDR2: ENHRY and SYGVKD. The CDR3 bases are TGTGCCATCAGTGAGTCGGGAAGCTCGGATACGCAGTATTTT. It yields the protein CAISESGSSDTQYF.

CDR3 in amino acids: CASSSGAGGQFF. In DNA form, the CDR3 reads TGTGCCAGCAGCTCCGGGGCAGGGGGGCAGTTCTTC. This sequence joins TRBV7-9 and TRBJ2-1; 7 bases map to TRBD1. Trimming at V came to 4 bases and at J to 12 bases, leaving 6 bases not matched to a gene. Germline assignment: CDR1 SEHNR and CDR2 FQNEAQ (reference sequence). The CDR3 is made up of 12 amino acids.

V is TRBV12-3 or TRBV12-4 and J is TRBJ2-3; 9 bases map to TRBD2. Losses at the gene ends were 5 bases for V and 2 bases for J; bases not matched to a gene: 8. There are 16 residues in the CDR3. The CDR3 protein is CASSHLGLADTDTQYF. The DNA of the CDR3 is TGTGCCAGCAGTCACTTGGGACTAGCCGACACAGATACGCAGTATTTT.

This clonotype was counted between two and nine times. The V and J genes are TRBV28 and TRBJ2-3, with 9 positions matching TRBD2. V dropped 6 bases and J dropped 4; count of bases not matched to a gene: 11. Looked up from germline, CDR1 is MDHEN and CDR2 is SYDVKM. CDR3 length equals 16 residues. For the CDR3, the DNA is TGTGCCAGCAGCCAGGGGCGGGGGGGCCTCCCAGATACGCAGTATTTT. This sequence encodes CASSQGRGGLPDTQYF.

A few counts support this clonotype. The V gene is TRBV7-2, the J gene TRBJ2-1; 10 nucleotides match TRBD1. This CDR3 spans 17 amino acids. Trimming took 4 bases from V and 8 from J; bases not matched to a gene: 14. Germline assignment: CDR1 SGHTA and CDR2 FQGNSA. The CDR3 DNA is TGTGCCAGCAGCTCCCGGGACAGGGGTTTCGTTGTCGATGAGCAGTTCTTC. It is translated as CASSSRDRGFVVDEQFF.

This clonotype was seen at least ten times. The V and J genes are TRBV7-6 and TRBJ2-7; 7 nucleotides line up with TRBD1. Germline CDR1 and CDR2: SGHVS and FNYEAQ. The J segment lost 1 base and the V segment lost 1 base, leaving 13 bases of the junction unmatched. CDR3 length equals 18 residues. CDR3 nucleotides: TGTGCCAGCAGCTTAGAGATGAGGACAGGTACAATTTCCTACGAGCAGTACTTC. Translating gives CASSLEMRTGTISYEQYF.

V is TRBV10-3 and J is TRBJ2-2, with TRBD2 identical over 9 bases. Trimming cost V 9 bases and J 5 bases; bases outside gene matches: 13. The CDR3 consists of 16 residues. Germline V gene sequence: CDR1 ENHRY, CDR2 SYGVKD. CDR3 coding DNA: TGTGCCATACCGGGAGTAGCGGGAGTCGGTACCGGGGAGCTGTTTTTT. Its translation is CAIPGVAGVGTGELFF.

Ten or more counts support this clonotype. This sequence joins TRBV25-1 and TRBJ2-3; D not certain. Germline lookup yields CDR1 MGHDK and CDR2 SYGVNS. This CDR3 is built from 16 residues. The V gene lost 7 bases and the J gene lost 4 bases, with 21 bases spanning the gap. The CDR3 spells CASMTVQMDVADTQYF. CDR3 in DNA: TGTGCCAGCATGACGGTCCAAATGGACGTCGCAGATACGCAGTATTTT.

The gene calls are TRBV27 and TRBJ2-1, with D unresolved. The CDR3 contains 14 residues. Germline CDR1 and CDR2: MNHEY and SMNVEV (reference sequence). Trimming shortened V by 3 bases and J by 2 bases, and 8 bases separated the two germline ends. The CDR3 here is CASSFDLAYNEQFF. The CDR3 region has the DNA TGTGCCAGCAGTTTCGACCTGGCCTACAATGAGCAGTTCTTC.